This TCR beta chain was documented in a study of cytomegalovirus exposure and HLA in healthy donors. Findings of the study overall: The classifier was said to identify cytomegalovirus status with high specificity and sensitivity. The TCR clusters that emerged in the first cohort tended, a later analysis found, to co-occur in the roughly 130 validation repertoires.

On this clone: Its antigen is undetermined.

TCRdb keeps only in-frame clones here, not all; method: immunoSEQ multiplex PCR. The sample has 100,000 to 150,000 clones, around 90% seen once; the top ten hold more than 1.5%. This CDR3 has 17 residues. The V and J ends lost 6 bases and 5 bases respectively, with 23 bases between them. Germline lookup yields CDR1 MDHEN and CDR2 SYDVKM. The TCR originated in a young woman in good health and CMV-seronegative. What was sequenced was PBMCs. This chain connects TRBV28 to TRBJ1-5; maybe TRBD1 (5 bases). CDR3 in DNA: TGTGCCAGCAGCCAGTTGGTTGGGCCAGGGATGGATCAGCCCCAGCATTTT. It yields the protein CASSQLVGPGMDQPQHF. The entire variable domain, with the rest obtained from reference TRBV28 and TRBJ1-5, is as follows: DVKVTQSSRYLVKRTGEKVFLECVQDMDHENMFWYRQDPGLGLRLIYFSYDVKMKEKGDIPEGYSVSREKKERFSLILESASTNQTSMYLCASSQLVGPGMDQPQHFGDGTRLSIL.